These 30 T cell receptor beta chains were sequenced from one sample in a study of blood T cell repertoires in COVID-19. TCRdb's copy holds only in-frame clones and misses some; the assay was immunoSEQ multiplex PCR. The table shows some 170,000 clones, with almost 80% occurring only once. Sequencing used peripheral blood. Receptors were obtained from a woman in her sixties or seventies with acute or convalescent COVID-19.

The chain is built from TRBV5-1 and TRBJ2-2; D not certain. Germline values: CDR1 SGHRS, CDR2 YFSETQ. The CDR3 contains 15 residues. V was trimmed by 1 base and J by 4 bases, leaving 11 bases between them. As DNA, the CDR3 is TGCGCCAGCAGCTTGACTATAACGTCCACCGGGGAGCTGTTTTTT. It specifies CASSLTITSTGELFF.

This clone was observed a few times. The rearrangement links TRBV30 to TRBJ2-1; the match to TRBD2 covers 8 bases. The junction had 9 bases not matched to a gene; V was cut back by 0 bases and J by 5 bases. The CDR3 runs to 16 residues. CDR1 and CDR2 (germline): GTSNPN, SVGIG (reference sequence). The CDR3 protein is CAWSVLSQRGNNEQFF. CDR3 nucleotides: TGTGCCTGGAGTGTACTCTCCCAGCGGGGGAACAATGAGCAGTTCTTC.

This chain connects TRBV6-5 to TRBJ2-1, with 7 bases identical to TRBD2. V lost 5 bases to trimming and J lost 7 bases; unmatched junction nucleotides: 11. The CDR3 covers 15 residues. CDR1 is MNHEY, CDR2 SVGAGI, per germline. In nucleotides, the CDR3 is TGTGCCAGCAGTCGGACTAGTCAAGGAGGGAATGAGCAGTTCTTC. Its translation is CASSRTSQGGNEQFF.

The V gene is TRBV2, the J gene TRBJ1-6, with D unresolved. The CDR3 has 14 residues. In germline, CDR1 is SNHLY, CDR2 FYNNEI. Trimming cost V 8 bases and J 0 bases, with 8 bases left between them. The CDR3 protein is CASGNRSYNSPLHF. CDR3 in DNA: TGTGCCAGCGGCAACCGCTCCTATAATTCACCCCTCCACTTT.

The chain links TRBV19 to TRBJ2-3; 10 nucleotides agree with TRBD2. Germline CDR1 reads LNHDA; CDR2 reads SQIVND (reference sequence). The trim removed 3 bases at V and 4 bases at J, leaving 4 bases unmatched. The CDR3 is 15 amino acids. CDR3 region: CASSILAGEADTQYF. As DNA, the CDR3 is TGTGCCAGTAGTATCCTAGCGGGAGAGGCAGATACGCAGTATTTT.

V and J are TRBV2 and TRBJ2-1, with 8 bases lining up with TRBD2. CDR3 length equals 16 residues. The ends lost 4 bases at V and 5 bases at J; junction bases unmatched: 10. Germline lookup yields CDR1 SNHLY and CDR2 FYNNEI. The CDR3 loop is CASSAQAGVPHNEQFF. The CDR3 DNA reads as TGTGCCAGCAGTGCCCAAGCGGGAGTCCCCCACAATGAGCAGTTCTTC. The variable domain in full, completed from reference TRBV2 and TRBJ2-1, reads EPEVTQTPSHQVTQMGQEVILRCVPISNHLYFYWYRQILGQKVEFLVSFYNNEISEKSEIFDDQFSVERPDGSNFTLKIRSTKLEDSAMYFCASSAQAGVPHNEQFFGPGTRLTVL.

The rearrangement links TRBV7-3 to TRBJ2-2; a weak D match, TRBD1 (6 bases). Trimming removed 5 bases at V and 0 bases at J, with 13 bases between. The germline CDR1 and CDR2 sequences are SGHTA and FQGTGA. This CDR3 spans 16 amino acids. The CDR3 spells CASSPQTGANTGELFF. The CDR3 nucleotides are TGTGCCAGCAGCCCACAGACAGGAGCGAACACCGGGGAGCTGTTTTTT.

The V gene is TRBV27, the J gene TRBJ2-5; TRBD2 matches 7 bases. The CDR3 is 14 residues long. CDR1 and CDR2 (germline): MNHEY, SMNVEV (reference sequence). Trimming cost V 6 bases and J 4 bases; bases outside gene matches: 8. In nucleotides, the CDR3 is TGTGCCAGCAGGTCGTCCGGCGGGAGAGAGACCCAGTACTTC. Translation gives CASRSSGGRETQYF.

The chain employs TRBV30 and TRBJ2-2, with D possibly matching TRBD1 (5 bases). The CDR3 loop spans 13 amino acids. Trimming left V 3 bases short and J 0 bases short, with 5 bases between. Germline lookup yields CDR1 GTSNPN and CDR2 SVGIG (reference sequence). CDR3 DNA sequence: TGTGCCTGGAGCAGGGCGAACACCGGGGAGCTGTTTTTT. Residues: CAWSRANTGELFF.

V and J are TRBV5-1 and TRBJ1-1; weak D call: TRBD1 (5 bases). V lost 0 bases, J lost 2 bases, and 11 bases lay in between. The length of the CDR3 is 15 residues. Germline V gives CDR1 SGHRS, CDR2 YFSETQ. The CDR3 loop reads CASSLDGARNTEAFF. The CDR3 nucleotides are TGCGCCAGCAGCTTGGATGGGGCCCGAAACACTGAAGCTTTCTTT.

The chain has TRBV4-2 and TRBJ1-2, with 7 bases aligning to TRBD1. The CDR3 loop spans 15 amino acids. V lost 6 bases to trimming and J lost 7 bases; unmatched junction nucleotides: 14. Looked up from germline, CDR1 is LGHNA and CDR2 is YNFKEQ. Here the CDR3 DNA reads TGTGCCAGCAGTCAGGGGGAAGGCAGGTTGGGTGGCTACACCTTC. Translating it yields CASSQGEGRLGGYTF.

The CDR3: CASTLDRGTDTQYF. The CDR3 DNA is TGTGCCAGCACTTTGGACAGAGGCACAGATACGCAGTATTTT. The V and J genes are TRBV6-5 and TRBJ2-3; tentatively, D is TRBD1 (6 bases). The CDR3 has 14 amino acids. V was trimmed by 7 bases and J by 1 base, leaving 12 bases between them. Germline assignment: CDR1 MNHEY and CDR2 SVGAGI.

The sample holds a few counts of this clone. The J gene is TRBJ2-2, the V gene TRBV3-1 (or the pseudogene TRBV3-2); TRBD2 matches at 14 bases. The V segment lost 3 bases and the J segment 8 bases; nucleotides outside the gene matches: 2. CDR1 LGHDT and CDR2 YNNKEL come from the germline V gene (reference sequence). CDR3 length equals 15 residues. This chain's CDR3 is CASSQTSGRVGELFF. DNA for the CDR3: TGTGCCAGCAGCCAGACTAGCGGGAGGGTTGGGGAGCTGTTTTTT.

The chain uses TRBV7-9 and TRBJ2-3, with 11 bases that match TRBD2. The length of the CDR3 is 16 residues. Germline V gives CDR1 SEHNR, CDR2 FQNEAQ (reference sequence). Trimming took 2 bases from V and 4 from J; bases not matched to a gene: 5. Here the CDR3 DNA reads TGTGCCAGCAGCTTATTTGCTAGCGGGGGGCCAGATACGCAGTATTTT. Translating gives CASSLFASGGPDTQYF.

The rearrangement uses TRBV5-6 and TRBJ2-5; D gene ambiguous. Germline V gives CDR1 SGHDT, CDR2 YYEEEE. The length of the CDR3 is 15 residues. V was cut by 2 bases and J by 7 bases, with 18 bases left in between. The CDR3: CASSFGHLNPGTQYF. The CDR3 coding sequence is TGTGCCAGCAGCTTTGGCCACCTAAATCCGGGGACCCAGTACTTC.

The CDR3 loop reads CASSLVDRDTQYF. Here the CDR3 DNA reads TGTGCCAGCAGTTTGGTTGACAGAGATACGCAGTATTTT. The chain combines TRBV28 with TRBJ2-3; a weak D match, TRBD1 (5 bases). V shed 3 bases and J shed 5 bases, with 9 bases lying between them. The CDR3 runs to 13 residues. Germline V gene data show CDR1 as MDHEN and CDR2 as SYDVKM. The variable domain in full, with the rest retrieved from reference TRBV28 and TRBJ2-3, is DVKVTQSSRYLVKRTGEKVFLECVQDMDHENMFWYRQDPGLGLRLIYFSYDVKMKEKGDIPEGYSVSREKKERFSLILESASTNQTSMYLCASSLVDRDTQYFGPGTRLTVL.

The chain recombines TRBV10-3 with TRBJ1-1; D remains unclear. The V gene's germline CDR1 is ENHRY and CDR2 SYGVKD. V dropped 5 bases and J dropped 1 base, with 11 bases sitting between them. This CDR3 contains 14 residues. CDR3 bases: TGTGCCATCAGTCCCGTAACTCCGAACACTGAAGCTTTCTTT. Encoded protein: CAISPVTPNTEAFF.

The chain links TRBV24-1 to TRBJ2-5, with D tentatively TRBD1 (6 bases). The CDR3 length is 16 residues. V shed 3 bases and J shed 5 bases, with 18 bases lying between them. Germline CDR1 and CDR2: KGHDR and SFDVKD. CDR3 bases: TGTGCCACCAGTGATGCGGACAGTCGTATCAGGGAGACCCAGTACTTC. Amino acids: CATSDADSRIRETQYF.

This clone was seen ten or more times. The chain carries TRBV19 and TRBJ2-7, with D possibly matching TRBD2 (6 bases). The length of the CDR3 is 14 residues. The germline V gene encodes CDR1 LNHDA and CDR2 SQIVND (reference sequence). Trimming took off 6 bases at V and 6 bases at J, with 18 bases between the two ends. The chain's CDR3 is CASRYRENSGEQYF. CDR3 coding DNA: TGTGCCAGTAGGTATCGGGAGAATAGCGGCGAGCAGTACTTC.

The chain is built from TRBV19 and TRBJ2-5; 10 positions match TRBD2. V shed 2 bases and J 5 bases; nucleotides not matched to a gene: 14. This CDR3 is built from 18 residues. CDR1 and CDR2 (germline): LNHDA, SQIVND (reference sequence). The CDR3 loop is CASSIRGLAGEGPETQYF. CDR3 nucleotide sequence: TGTGCCAGTAGTATAAGGGGTCTAGCGGGAGAAGGTCCCGAGACCCAGTACTTC.

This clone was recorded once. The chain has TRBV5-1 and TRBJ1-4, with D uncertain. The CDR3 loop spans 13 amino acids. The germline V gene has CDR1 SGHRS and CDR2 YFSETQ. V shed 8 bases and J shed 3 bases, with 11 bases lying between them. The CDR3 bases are TGCGCCAGAATATCAGGCCCTAATGAAAAACTGTTTTTT. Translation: CARISGPNEKLFF.

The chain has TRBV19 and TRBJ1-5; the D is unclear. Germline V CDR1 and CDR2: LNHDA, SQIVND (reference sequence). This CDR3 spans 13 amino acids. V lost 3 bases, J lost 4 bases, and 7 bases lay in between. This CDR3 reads CASSIGVNQPQHF. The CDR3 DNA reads TGTGCCAGTAGTATTGGAGTAAATCAGCCCCAGCATTTT.

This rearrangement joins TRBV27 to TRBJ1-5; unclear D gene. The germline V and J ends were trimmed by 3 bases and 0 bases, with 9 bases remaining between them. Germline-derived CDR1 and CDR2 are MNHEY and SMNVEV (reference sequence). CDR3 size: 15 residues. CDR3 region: CASSFLSDSNQPQHF. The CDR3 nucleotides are TGTGCCAGCAGTTTTCTCTCAGATAGCAATCAGCCCCAGCATTTT.

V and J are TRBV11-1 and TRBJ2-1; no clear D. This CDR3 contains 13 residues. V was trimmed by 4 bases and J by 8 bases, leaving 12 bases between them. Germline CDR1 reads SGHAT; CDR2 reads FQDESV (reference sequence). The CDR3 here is CASSSNSRDEQFF. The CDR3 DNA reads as TGTGCCAGCAGCTCTAATAGTCGGGATGAGCAGTTCTTC.

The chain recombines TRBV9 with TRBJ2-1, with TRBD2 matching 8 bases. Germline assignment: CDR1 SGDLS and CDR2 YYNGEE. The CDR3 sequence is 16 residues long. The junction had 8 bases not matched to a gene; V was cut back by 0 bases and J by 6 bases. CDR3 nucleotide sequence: TGTGCCAGCAGCGTAGTGCGAGCGGGAGTGGGCAATGAGCAGTTCTTC. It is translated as CASSVVRAGVGNEQFF.

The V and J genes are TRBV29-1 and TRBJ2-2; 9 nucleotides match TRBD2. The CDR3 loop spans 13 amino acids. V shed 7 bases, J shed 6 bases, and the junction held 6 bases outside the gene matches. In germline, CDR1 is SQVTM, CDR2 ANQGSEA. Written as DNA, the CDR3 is TGCAGCGCTGGAGGACTAGCGCCCGGGGAGCTGTTTTTT. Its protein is CSAGGLAPGELFF.

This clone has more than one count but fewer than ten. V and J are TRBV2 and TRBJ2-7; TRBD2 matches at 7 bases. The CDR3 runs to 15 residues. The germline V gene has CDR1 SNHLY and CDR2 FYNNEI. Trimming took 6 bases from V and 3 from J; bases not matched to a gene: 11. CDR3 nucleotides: TGTGCCAGCAGGGGGACGGGAGGCGGACACTACGAGCAGTACTTC. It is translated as CASRGTGGGHYEQYF.

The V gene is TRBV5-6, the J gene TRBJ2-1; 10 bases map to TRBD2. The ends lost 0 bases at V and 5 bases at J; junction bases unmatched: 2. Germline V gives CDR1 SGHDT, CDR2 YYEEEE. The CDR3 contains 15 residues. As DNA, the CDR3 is TGTGCCAGCAGCTTGGCACTAGCGGGGAACAATGAGCAGTTCTTC. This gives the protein CASSLALAGNNEQFF.

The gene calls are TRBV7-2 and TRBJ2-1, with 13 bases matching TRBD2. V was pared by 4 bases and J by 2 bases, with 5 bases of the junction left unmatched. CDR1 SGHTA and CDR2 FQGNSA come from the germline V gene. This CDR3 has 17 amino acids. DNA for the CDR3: TGTGCCAGCAGCTCTACACTAGCGGGGGGGACCTACAATGAGCAGTTCTTC. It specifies CASSSTLAGGTYNEQFF.

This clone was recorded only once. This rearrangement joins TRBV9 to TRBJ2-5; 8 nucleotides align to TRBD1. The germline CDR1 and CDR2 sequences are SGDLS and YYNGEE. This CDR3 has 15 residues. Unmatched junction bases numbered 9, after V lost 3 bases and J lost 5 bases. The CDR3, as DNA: TGTGCCAGCAGCGCCCGACAGGGGTTAGGGGAGACCCAGTACTTC. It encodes CASSARQGLGETQYF.